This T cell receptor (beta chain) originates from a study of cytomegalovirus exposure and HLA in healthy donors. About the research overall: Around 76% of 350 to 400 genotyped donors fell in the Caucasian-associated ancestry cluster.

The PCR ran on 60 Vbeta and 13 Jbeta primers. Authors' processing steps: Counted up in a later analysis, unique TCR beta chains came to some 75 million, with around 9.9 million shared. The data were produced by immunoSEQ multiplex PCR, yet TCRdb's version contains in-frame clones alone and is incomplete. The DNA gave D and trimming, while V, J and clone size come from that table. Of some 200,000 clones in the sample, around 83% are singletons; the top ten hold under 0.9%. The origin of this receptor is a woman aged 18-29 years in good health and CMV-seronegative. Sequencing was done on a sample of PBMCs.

The CDR3 spells CSVRDNAGETQYF. The CDR3 DNA sequence: TGCAGCGTCAGAGACAACGCGGGAGAGACCCAGTACTTC. This rearrangement joins TRBV29-1 to TRBJ2-5; maybe TRBD2 (5 bases). Per the germline V gene, CDR1 is SQVTM and CDR2 is ANQGSEA. Trimming stripped 6 bases from V and 4 bases from J, with 15 bases between. The length of the CDR3 is 13 residues.